This TCR beta chain is from a study of T cell changes during pregnancy in multiple sclerosis (dated by TCRdb to about 2019). Background for the entire study: The study looked at changes in the T cell repertoire across pregnancy in women with multiple sclerosis.

With respect to this clone: There is no known antigen for this receptor. No base quality values were provided; no much bigger clone lies one nucleotide off.

The CDR3 sequence holds 16 residues, the cysteine and phenylalanine included. Of the read, only the CDR3 DNA is kept; its 48 bases are in frame from base 1. Ends trimmed: V by 4 bases, J by 5 bases; bases unmatched to a gene: 8. The CDR1 and CDR2 encoded by the germline V gene are SGDLS and YYNGEE. The library was built by means of the immunoSEQ multiplex PCR assay. TCRdb retrieved this table from immuneACCESS and kept in-frame rearrangements only. Not all clones are present; in checked studies, unresolved V genes account for under half, and no reason is known for the remainder. The sample table records about 68,000 clones; around 90% of these occur just once. Around 3.5% of the sample is taken by the ten largest.

Sequencing was performed on peripheral blood, taken after pregnancy. The chain uses TRBV9 and TRBJ2-5; 13 middle bases align to TRBD2. The sequence was collected from a female donor in good health, enrolled as a control in a pregnancy study. The CDR3 reads as follows: CASSPTGLAGTETQYF. In nucleotide form, the sequence is TGTGCCAGCAGCCCAACGGGACTAGCGGGAACCGAGACCCAGTACTTC.